This record covers a single T cell receptor beta chain. Produced via immunoSEQ multiplex PCR; TCRdb's table is partial and in-frame only. The sample records roughly 180,000 clones, 80% to 95% being singletons. The entry originates in a study of T cell responses to AZD1222 COVID-19 vaccine. The CDR3 spans 15 residues. V was trimmed by 4 bases and J by 7 bases, leaving 19 bases between them. Germline V lookup: CDR1 ENHRY, CDR2 SYGVKD. This material consisted of peripheral blood, taken 28 days after the second AZD1222 dose. The TCR sequence derives from an adult who received the AZD1222 COVID-19 vaccine. The V call is TRBV10-3, the J call TRBJ1-1; tentative D call: TRBD1 (6 bases). This chain's CDR3 is CAISGHDRTKNEAFF. As DNA, the CDR3 is TGTGCCATCAGTGGCCATGACAGGACTAAAAATGAAGCTTTCTTT.